This is a list of T cell receptor beta chains from one sample in a study of regulatory T cells in long-lasting Graves disease. TCRdb re-analysed the multiplex PCR reads in MiXCR, keeping a single row per CDR3 protein. The sample includes a few hundred thousand distinct CDR3 sequences, over 9.5% of them seen just once. These same data were also listed under a study on T cells in Graves' hyperthyroidism and ophthalmopathy.

The sequences come from peripheral blood mononuclear cells (PBMCs), collected at new diagnosis, from a patient treated with antithyroid drugs. The receptors stem from a woman between 18 and 30 years old with Graves disease. Each CDR3 is given with its conserved first and last residue. A D gene is named only where the DNA matches it firmly. Clone sizes are given selectively: once, few, many, or a class where the clone is expanded.

v_gene: TRBV11-3
abundance: many
d_gene: NA
j_gene: TRBJ2-5
CDR3nt: TGTGCCAGCAGCGAACCGGGACCTCAAGAGACCCAGTACTTC
CDR3aa: CASSEPGPQETQYF

v_gene: TRBV5-1
abundance: NA
d_gene: NA
j_gene: TRBJ1-5
CDR3nt: TGCGCCAGCAGCTTCCTCGGGGCAGAAAATCAGCCCCAGCATTTT
CDR3aa: CASSFLGAENQPQHF

v_gene: TRBV20-1
abundance: many
d_gene: TRBD2
j_gene: TRBJ2-5
CDR3nt: TGCAGTGCTAGAGATGGTTCCGGGGGGGAAGAGACCCAGTACTTC
CDR3aa: CSARDGSGGEETQYF

v_gene: TRBV28
abundance: many
d_gene: NA
j_gene: TRBJ2-5
CDR3nt: TGTGCCAGCAGTTTTTACACAGGGATGGTCCAAGAGACCCAGTACTTC
CDR3aa: CASSFYTGMVQETQYF

v_gene: TRBV24-1
abundance: few
d_gene: TRBD1
j_gene: TRBJ2-3
CDR3nt: TGTGCCACCAGTGATCCCCTGGCGGGACAGGGGGCTCTGGACGGCACAGATACGCAGTATTTT
CDR3aa: CATSDPLAGQGALDGTDTQYF

v_gene: TRBV7-2
abundance: many
d_gene: NA
j_gene: TRBJ2-2
CDR3nt: TGTGCCAGCAGCTCCCTCGGTCGTGCGAACACCGGGGAGCTGTTTTTT
CDR3aa: CASSSLGRANTGELFF

v_gene: TRBV6-2/TRBV6-3
abundance: NA
d_gene: NA
j_gene: TRBJ2-1
CDR3nt: TGTGCCAGCAGACCGGTCGCCTACAATGAGCAGTTCTTC
CDR3aa: CASRPVAYNEQFF

v_gene: TRBV5-1
abundance: NA
d_gene: NA
j_gene: TRBJ2-1
CDR3nt: TGCGCCAGCAGACAAACTACAGGGGGAGGGGAGCAGTTCTTC
CDR3aa: CASRQTTGGGEQFF

v_gene: TRBV14
abundance: many
d_gene: TRBD1
j_gene: TRBJ1-1
CDR3nt: TGTGCCAGCAGCCAAGATAGGTGGCAAACAGGGGAAGCCTCGGGTGAAGCTTTCTTT
CDR3aa: CASSQDRWQTGEASGEAFF

v_gene: TRBV18
abundance: many
d_gene: TRBD2
j_gene: TRBJ2-1
CDR3nt: TGTGCCAGCTCACCAGCGGGGGGCAAATACAATGAGCAGTTCTTC
CDR3aa: CASSPAGGKYNEQFF

v_gene: TRBV10-3
abundance: many
d_gene: TRBD1
j_gene: TRBJ1-1
CDR3nt: TGTGCCATCAGTTCGGGACAGCAGCTCATGAACACTGAAGCTTTCTTT
CDR3aa: CAISSGQQLMNTEAFF

v_gene: TRBV12-3/TRBV12-4
abundance: many
d_gene: NA
j_gene: TRBJ2-1
CDR3nt: TGTGCCAGCAGTTTTAGTCGAAGCGTAGTCTTC
CDR3aa: CASSFSRSVVF

v_gene: TRBV19
abundance: few
d_gene: NA
j_gene: TRBJ1-1
CDR3nt: TGTGCCAGTGAGGTAGGCGGGAAAGCTTTCTTT
CDR3aa: CASEVGGKAFF

v_gene: TRBV7-2
abundance: many
d_gene: NA
j_gene: TRBJ1-2
CDR3nt: TGTGCCAGCATGGGGTACGGCTACACCTTC
CDR3aa: CASMGYGYTF

v_gene: TRBV4-1
abundance: many
d_gene: NA
j_gene: TRBJ1-2
CDR3nt: TGCGCCAGCAGCCAAGATCGCAGGCCCTATGGCTACACCTTC
CDR3aa: CASSQDRRPYGYTF

v_gene: TRBV7-9
abundance: many
d_gene: TRBD1
j_gene: TRBJ2-3
CDR3nt: TGTGCCAGCAGCTTAAACACAGGGGTGGTAGATACGCAGTATTTT
CDR3aa: CASSLNTGVVDTQYF

v_gene: TRBV20-1
abundance: NA
d_gene: NA
j_gene: TRBJ2-6
CDR3nt: TGCAGTGCGACCCCGACAGGATACCTCTCTGGGGCCAACGTCCTGACTTTC
CDR3aa: CSATPTGYLSGANVLTF

v_gene: TRBV7-8
abundance: many
d_gene: TRBD2
j_gene: TRBJ2-2
CDR3nt: TGTGCCAGCAGCTATAAAGCGGGGGGCCCCACCGGGGAGCTGTTTTTT
CDR3aa: CASSYKAGGPTGELFF

v_gene: TRBV10-2
abundance: few
d_gene: TRBD1
j_gene: TRBJ1-3
CDR3nt: TGCGCCAGCAGGGTGGGACAGAACTCTGGAAACACCATATATTTT
CDR3aa: CASRVGQNSGNTIYF

v_gene: TRBV27
abundance: many
d_gene: NA
j_gene: TRBJ2-3
CDR3nt: TGTGCCAGCACGCAGGGGCGGCGGTGGGATACGCAGTATTTT
CDR3aa: CASTQGRRWDTQYF

v_gene: TRBV28
abundance: many
d_gene: TRBD2
j_gene: TRBJ2-4
CDR3nt: TGTGCCAGCAGTTTATTGACTAGCGGCAAAAACATTCAGTACTTC
CDR3aa: CASSLLTSGKNIQYF

v_gene: TRBV11-1
abundance: many
d_gene: TRBD2
j_gene: TRBJ2-5
CDR3nt: TGTGCCAGCAGCAAGACTAGCGGGACGACGATAGGGGAGACCCAGTACTTC
CDR3aa: CASSKTSGTTIGETQYF

v_gene: TRBV11-2
abundance: many
d_gene: TRBD1
j_gene: TRBJ1-1
CDR3nt: TGTGCCAGCAGCTGGGGACAGGGGGCTATTGAAGCTTTCTTT
CDR3aa: CASSWGQGAIEAFF

v_gene: TRBV5-1
abundance: NA
d_gene: NA
j_gene: TRBJ1-3
CDR3nt: TGCGCCAGCAGCTTGGGGGACTCTGGAACCACCGTATATTTT
CDR3aa: CASSLGDSGTTVYF

v_gene: TRBV10-3
abundance: many
d_gene: NA
j_gene: TRBJ2-7
CDR3nt: TGTGCCATCAGTGACGGGGCAGCCACCCGCGAGCAGTACTTC
CDR3aa: CAISDGAATREQYF

v_gene: TRBV9
abundance: many
d_gene: TRBD2
j_gene: TRBJ2-2
CDR3nt: TGTGCCAGCAGCGTAGTAGGCGGGGGGAACACCGGGGAGCTGTTTTTT
CDR3aa: CASSVVGGGNTGELFF

v_gene: TRBV9
abundance: many
d_gene: NA
j_gene: TRBJ1-1
CDR3nt: TGTGCCAGCAGCTCCCCAGGAGGTGAAGCTTTCTTT
CDR3aa: CASSSPGGEAFF

v_gene: TRBV6-2/TRBV6-3
abundance: many
d_gene: TRBD2
j_gene: TRBJ2-2
CDR3nt: TGTGCCAGCAGTTCTGCCGTACTAGCGGGGCCATCCAACACCGGGGAGCTGTTTTTT
CDR3aa: CASSSAVLAGPSNTGELFF

v_gene: TRBV6-1
abundance: NA
d_gene: NA
j_gene: TRBJ1-5
CDR3nt: TGTGCCAGCATGTTAAAAGTTGGCAATCAGCCCCAGCATTTT
CDR3aa: CASMLKVGNQPQHF

v_gene: TRBV7-2
abundance: few
d_gene: TRBD1
j_gene: TRBJ1-5
CDR3nt: TGTGCCAGATCCGGGTACAGGGGAAATGGTCAAGGCCCCCAGCATTTT
CDR3aa: CARSGYRGNGQGPQHF

v_gene: TRBV6-2/TRBV6-3
abundance: many
d_gene: NA
j_gene: TRBJ2-3
CDR3nt: TGTGCCAGCAGTTACGGAGATACGCAGTATTTT
CDR3aa: CASSYGDTQYF

v_gene: TRBV24-1
abundance: many
d_gene: TRBD1
j_gene: TRBJ2-5
CDR3nt: TGTGCCACCAGTGATGGACAGGGGAGTGAGACCCAGTACTTC
CDR3aa: CATSDGQGSETQYF

v_gene: TRBV6-1
abundance: NA
d_gene: NA
j_gene: TRBJ1-5
CDR3nt: TGTGCCAGCAGTGAAGAATGGAGCAATCAGCCCCAGCATTTT
CDR3aa: CASSEEWSNQPQHF

v_gene: TRBV2
abundance: many
d_gene: NA
j_gene: TRBJ1-2
CDR3nt: TGTGCCAGCAGTGAACAAAGGGGCTACACCTTC
CDR3aa: CASSEQRGYTF

v_gene: TRBV2
abundance: many
d_gene: NA
j_gene: TRBJ2-7
CDR3nt: TGTGCCAGCAGCGAAGCGACAGGCAACTCGATACGAGGGCAGTACTTC
CDR3aa: CASSEATGNSIRGQYF

v_gene: TRBV19
abundance: few
d_gene: NA
j_gene: TRBJ1-5
CDR3nt: TGTGCCAGCAGAGGACCCCTCAATCAGCCCCAGCATTTT
CDR3aa: CASRGPLNQPQHF

v_gene: TRBV28
abundance: NA
d_gene: TRBD2
j_gene: TRBJ2-3
CDR3nt: TGTGCCAGCAGTTCTCTTGGACTAGCGGGGGGCACAGATACGCAGTATTTT
CDR3aa: CASSSLGLAGGTDTQYF

v_gene: TRBV6-5
abundance: many
d_gene: NA
j_gene: TRBJ1-5
CDR3nt: TGTGCCAGCAGTTACGGCGGGGGGCGCAATCAGCCCCAGCATTTT
CDR3aa: CASSYGGGRNQPQHF